This T cell receptor (beta chain) comes out of a study of blood T cell repertoires in COVID-19. Overall study: Material from acute and convalescent COVID-19 was sourced from the United States, Italy and Spain. From T cells, B-cell-depleted T cells, or PBMCs came the material, which was cDNA or gDNA.

CDR1 DFQATT and CDR2 SNEGSKA come from the germline V gene (reference sequence). The CDR3 is 17 residues long. The junction had 5 bases not matched to a gene; V was cut back by 3 bases and J by 0 bases. Authors' analysis steps: Reference gene primer amplification in the assay estimated nucleated cell counts. Repertoires were generated with immunoSEQ multiplex PCR, while TCRdb's copy carries only in-frame clones and drops some. The V and J calls and the clone size are those of that table, but D and trimming were determined from the DNA. Here the sample spans 270,000 or so clones, approximately 77% being singletons.

What was sequenced was peripheral blood. The source is a woman aged 18-35 years with acute or convalescent COVID-19. The chain links TRBV20-1 to TRBJ2-6; TRBD2 matches 10 bases. CDR3 sequence reads: CSASPSGSSSGANVLTF. The CDR3 DNA sequence: TGCAGTGCTAGTCCTAGCGGGAGTAGCTCTGGGGCCAACGTCCTGACTTTC.